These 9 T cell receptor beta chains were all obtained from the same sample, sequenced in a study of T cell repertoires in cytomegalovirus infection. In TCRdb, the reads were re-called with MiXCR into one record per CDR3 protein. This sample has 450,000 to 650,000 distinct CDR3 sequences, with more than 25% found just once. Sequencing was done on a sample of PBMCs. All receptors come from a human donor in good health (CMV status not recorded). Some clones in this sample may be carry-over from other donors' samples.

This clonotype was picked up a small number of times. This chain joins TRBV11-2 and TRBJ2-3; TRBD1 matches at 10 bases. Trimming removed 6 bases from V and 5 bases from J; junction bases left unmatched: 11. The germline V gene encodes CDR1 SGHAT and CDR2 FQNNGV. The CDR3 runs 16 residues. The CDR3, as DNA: TGTGCCAGCAGACCGACCCGGGACAGGGGAAGAGATACGCAGTATTTT. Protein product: CASRPTRDRGRDTQYF.

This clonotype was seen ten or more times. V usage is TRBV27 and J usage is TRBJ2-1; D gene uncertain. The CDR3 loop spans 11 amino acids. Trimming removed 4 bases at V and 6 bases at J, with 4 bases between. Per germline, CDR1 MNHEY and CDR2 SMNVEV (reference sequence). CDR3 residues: CASSSTNEQFF. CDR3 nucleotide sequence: TGTGCCAGCAGTTCAACCAATGAGCAGTTCTTC.

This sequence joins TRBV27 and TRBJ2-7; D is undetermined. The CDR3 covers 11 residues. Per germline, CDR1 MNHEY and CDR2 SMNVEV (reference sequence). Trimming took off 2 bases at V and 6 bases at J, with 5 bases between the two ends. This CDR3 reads CASSLGFEQYF. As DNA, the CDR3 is TGTGCCAGCAGTTTAGGTTTCGAGCAGTACTTC.

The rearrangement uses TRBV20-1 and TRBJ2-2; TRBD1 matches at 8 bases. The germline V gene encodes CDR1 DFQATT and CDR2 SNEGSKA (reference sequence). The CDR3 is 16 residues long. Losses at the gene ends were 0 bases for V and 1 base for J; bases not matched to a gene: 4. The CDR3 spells CSARDAGTGNTGELFF. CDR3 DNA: TGCAGTGCTAGAGATGCCGGGACAGGGAACACCGGGGAGCTGTTTTTT.

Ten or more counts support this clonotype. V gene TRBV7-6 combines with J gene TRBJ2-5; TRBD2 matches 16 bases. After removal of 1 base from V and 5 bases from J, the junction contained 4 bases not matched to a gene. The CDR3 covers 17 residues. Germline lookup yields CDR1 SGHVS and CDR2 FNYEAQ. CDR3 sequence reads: CASSLVGTSGRVETQYF. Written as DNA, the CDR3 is TGTGCCAGCAGCTTAGTCGGGACTAGCGGGAGGGTGGAGACCCAGTACTTC.

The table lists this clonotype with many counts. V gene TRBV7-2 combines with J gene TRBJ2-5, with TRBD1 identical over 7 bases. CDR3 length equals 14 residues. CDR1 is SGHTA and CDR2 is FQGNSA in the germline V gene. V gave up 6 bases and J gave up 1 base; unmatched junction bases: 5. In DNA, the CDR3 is TGTGCCAGCAGACGGGACAGTTTCCAAGAGACCCAGTACTTC. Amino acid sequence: CASRRDSFQETQYF.

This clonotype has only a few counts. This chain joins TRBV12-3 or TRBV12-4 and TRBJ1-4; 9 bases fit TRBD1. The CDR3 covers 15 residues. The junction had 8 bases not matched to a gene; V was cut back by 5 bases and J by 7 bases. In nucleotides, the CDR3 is TGTGCCAGCAGTCCGGGACAGGGACTTGGTGAAAAACTGTTTTTT. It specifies CASSPGQGLGEKLFF.

CDR3 sequence: CASRPTRTGPGYTF. The CDR3 nucleotides are TGTGCCAGCAGACCCACCCGGACAGGGCCTGGCTACACCTTC. The V gene is TRBV27, the J gene TRBJ1-2, with 8 bases aligning to TRBD1. Germline V gene lookup returns CDR1 MNHEY and CDR2 SMNVEV (reference sequence). The ends lost 6 bases at V and 7 bases at J; junction bases unmatched: 10. The CDR3 totals 14 residues.

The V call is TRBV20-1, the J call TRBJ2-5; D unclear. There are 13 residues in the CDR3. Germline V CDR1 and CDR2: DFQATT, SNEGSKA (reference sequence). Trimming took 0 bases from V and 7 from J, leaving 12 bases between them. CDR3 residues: CSARDLATGTQYF. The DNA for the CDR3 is TGCAGTGCTAGAGATCTGGCGACGGGGACCCAGTACTTC.